The clone carrying this T cell receptor (beta chain) was picked up a small number of times. Its antigen remains unidentified. The data were obtained in a study of early T cells in non-severe SARS-CoV-2 infection. About the research overall: Sequencing of bulk RNA from unsorted whole blood was done, without chain pairing. Study-wide findings and caveats: Anti-spike CD8 responses were favored by VDJdb matching, which missed private and CD4 specificities.

Individual cDNA molecules were tagged with unique molecular identifiers. TCRdb called the 5' RACE reads again in MiXCR, with one record for every CDR3 protein. The sample carries 53,000 or so distinct CDR3 sequences, roughly 12% recorded once. Unmatched junction bases numbered 14, after V lost 5 bases and J lost 6 bases. Germline V lookup: CDR1 SGHRS, CDR2 YFSETQ. The CDR3 extends over 18 amino acids. The material was whole blood, obtained at baseline. The sequence was obtained from an adult who was a healthcare worker with PCR-confirmed SARS-CoV-2 infection or an uninfected control (not recorded which). The J gene is TRBJ2-3, the V gene TRBV5-1, with 14 bases lining up with TRBD2. The CDR3 region has the DNA TGCGCCAGCAGAACTTACCCGGGACTAGCGGGAGCGGAGGATACGCAGTATTTT. Protein product: CASRTYPGLAGAEDTQYF. The whole variable domain, filled in from reference TRBV5-1 and TRBJ2-3, reads KAGVTQTPRYLIKTRGQQVTLSCSPISGHRSVSWYQQTPGQGLQFLFEYFSETQRNKGNFPGRFSGRQFSNSRSEMNVSTLELGDSALYLCASRTYPGLAGAEDTQYFGPGTRLTVL.